This passage covers 21 T cell receptor beta chains from one sample sequenced in a study of cytomegalovirus exposure and HLA in healthy donors. Primers for the PCR totalled 60 Vbeta and 13 Jbeta. Clones were read by immunoSEQ multiplex PCR, and TCRdb kept only the in-frame ones, dropping some. The sample has about 94,000 clones, about 80% seen once. The sequenced sample was PBMCs. These receptor sequences come from a human donor in good health.

This clone occurred once. J is TRBJ1-2 and V is TRBV20-1, with 7 bases aligning to TRBD1. CDR1 and CDR2 from the germline V gene are DFQATT and SNEGSKA (reference sequence). The J segment lost 4 bases and the V segment lost 6 bases, leaving 2 bases of the junction unmatched. There are 11 residues in the CDR3. The CDR3 protein is CSARGVYGYTF. In nucleotides, the CDR3 is TGCAGTGCCAGGGGGGTCTATGGCTACACCTTC.

A remark on this clone: At the DNA level, this CDR3 is encoded by other sequences in the same sample as well. The J gene is TRBJ2-7, the V gene TRBV6-5; 7 bases align to TRBD1. CDR1 is MNHEY and CDR2 is SVGAGI in the germline V gene. Trimming cost V 5 bases and J 2 bases; bases outside gene matches: 3. The CDR3 totals 13 residues. This CDR3 reads CASSPGTAYEQYF. The CDR3 DNA sequence: TGTGCCAGCAGTCCCGGGACAGCCTACGAGCAGTACTTC.

The V call is TRBV7-2, the J call TRBJ1-3, with TRBD1 identical over 11 bases. V shed 5 bases, J shed 3 bases, and the junction held 3 bases outside the gene matches. The CDR3 is 15 amino acids. Germline CDR1 SGHTA, CDR2 FQGNSA. The CDR3 coding sequence is TGTGCCAGCAGCGCGGACAGGGGGCGTGGAAACACCATATATTTT. Translated, it gives CASSADRGRGNTIYF.

The chain couples TRBV9 to TRBJ2-3; D possibly corresponds to TRBD2 (6 bases). The CDR3 extends over 16 amino acids. The V end lost 0 bases, the J end lost 5 bases, and 16 bases lay between the germline ends. Germline CDR1 is SGDLS and CDR2 is YYNGEE. CDR3 amino acids: CASSVAGGANIDTQYF. CDR3 nucleotide sequence: TGTGCCAGCAGCGTAGCGGGCGGGGCGAACATAGATACGCAGTATTTT.

V and J are TRBV6-6 and TRBJ1-2, with 7 bases lining up with TRBD1. With 6 bases clipped from V and 8 bases from J, the junction kept 9 bases outside the gene matches. Germline V gene data show CDR1 as MNHNY and CDR2 as SVGAGI (reference sequence). The CDR3 loop spans 13 amino acids. The CDR3 DNA reads TGTGCCAGCAGGCCGGACAGGACCGGCGGCTACACCTTC. Its translation is CASRPDRTGGYTF.

The table lists this clone with a few counts. The J gene is TRBJ2-3, the V gene TRBV7-9; no reliable D call. CDR1 is SEHNR and CDR2 is FQNEAQ in the germline V gene (reference sequence). This CDR3 has 15 amino acids. V was trimmed by 5 bases and J by 2 bases, leaving 14 bases between them. As DNA, the CDR3 is TGTGCCAGCAGCAATCCCGCTACTGACACAGATACGCAGTATTTT. As protein: CASSNPATDTDTQYF.

The CDR3 here is CATSRGGRANTEAFF. DNA for the CDR3: TGTGCCACCTCCCGGGGGGGAAGAGCGAACACTGAAGCTTTCTTT. This chain joins TRBV28 and TRBJ1-1; a weak D match, TRBD1 (5 bases). The CDR3 loop spans 15 amino acids. V was trimmed by 10 bases and J by 1 base, leaving 19 bases between them. CDR1 is MDHEN and CDR2 is SYDVKM in the germline V gene.

This clone was detected a few times. The chain is built from TRBV6-5 and TRBJ2-1; D is possibly TRBD2 (5 bases). CDR3 length equals 14 residues. CDR1 and CDR2 (germline): MNHEY, SVGAGI. The V gene lost 2 bases and the J gene lost 6 bases, with 11 bases spanning the gap. The CDR3 protein is CASSYELAGNEQFF. The CDR3 bases are TGTGCCAGCAGTTACGAGCTAGCAGGCAATGAGCAGTTCTTC.

The table lists this clone with a few counts. V gene TRBV4-1 combines with J gene TRBJ2-7; 8 bases are shared with TRBD2. The junction had 6 bases not matched to a gene; V was cut back by 1 base and J by 4 bases. The CDR3 runs to 15 residues. Germline V gene sequence: CDR1 MGHRA, CDR2 YSYEKL. CDR3 in DNA: TGCGCCAGCAGCCAAGGGTTAGCGGGGCTTTACGAGCAGTACTTC. It codes for CASSQGLAGLYEQYF.

The chain couples TRBV18 to TRBJ1-5; 8 positions agree with TRBD1. The CDR3 is 13 residues long. Trimming cost V 6 bases and J 15 bases; bases outside gene matches: 13. Germline V gene sequence: CDR1 KGHSH, CDR2 LQKENI. CDR3 sequence reads: CASSGDRRHLRHF. CDR3 coding DNA: TGTGCCAGCTCGGGGGACAGGCGCCATCTCCGGCATTTT.

The V gene is TRBV6-5, the J gene TRBJ1-5, with 8 bases fitting TRBD1. V shed 4 bases and J 0 bases; nucleotides not matched to a gene: 5. This CDR3 is built from 16 residues. Germline V gives CDR1 MNHEY, CDR2 SVGAGI. CDR3 DNA: TGTGCCAGCAGTTTCAGGGGGCCGGATAGCAATCAGCCCCAGCATTTT. It encodes CASSFRGPDSNQPQHF.

The rearrangement links TRBV30 to TRBJ2-3; D is unresolved. V was shortened by 2 bases and J by 6 bases, with 9 bases between the two germline ends. Per germline, CDR1 GTSNPN and CDR2 SVGIG (reference sequence). This CDR3 contains 12 residues. The CDR3 region is CAWSRTSDTQYF. CDR3 nucleotide sequence: TGTGCCTGGAGTAGAACTTCGGATACGCAGTATTTT. The variable domain in full, with the rest retrieved from reference TRBV30 and TRBJ2-3, is SQTIHQWPATLVQPVGSPLSLECTVEGTSNPNLYWYRQAAGRGLQLLFYSVGIGQISSEVPQNLSASRPQDRQFILSSKKLLLSDSGFYLCAWSRTSDTQYFGPGTRLTVL.

V usage is TRBV28 and J usage is TRBJ2-5; 10 bases agree with TRBD1. Germline trimming cut 5 bases from V and 5 bases from J; bases unmatched to any gene: 11. This CDR3 is 16 amino acids long. The V gene's germline CDR1 is MDHEN and CDR2 SYDVKM. The CDR3 region is CASSLPGQGFSETQYF. DNA of the CDR3: TGTGCCAGCAGTCTGCCGGGACAGGGGTTCTCGGAGACCCAGTACTTC.

This clone showed up just a few times. J is TRBJ1-2 and V is TRBV5-6, with 9 bases aligning to TRBD1. The CDR3 is made up of 14 amino acids. The germline CDR1 and CDR2 sequences are SGHDT and YYEEEE. The ends lost 4 bases at V and 3 bases at J; junction bases unmatched: 4. The CDR3 DNA is TGTGCCAGCAGCCGGACAGGGGTGGACTATGGCTACACCTTC. Residues: CASSRTGVDYGYTF.

The rearrangement uses TRBV7-9 and TRBJ1-5; TRBD1 matches at 9 bases. This CDR3 has 14 residues. Germline trimming cut 4 bases from V and 4 bases from J; bases unmatched to any gene: 2. Germline V gene sequence: CDR1 SEHNR, CDR2 FQNEAQ (reference sequence). The CDR3 spells CASSSDRGNQPQHF. In DNA form, the CDR3 reads TGTGCCAGCAGCTCGGACAGGGGAAATCAGCCCCAGCATTTT.

In this sample, this clone turned up once. This chain connects TRBV7-9 to TRBJ2-7, with no clear D. V was cut by 0 bases and J by 3 bases, with 6 bases left in between. The CDR3 runs 13 residues. Germline CDR1 SEHNR, CDR2 FQNEAQ (reference sequence). In DNA, the CDR3 is TGTGCCAGCAGCTTAGCGGGCAGCTACGAGCAGTACTTC. As protein: CASSLAGSYEQYF.

This clone was picked up a small number of times. The chain joins TRBV27 to TRBJ2-1; TRBD2 aligns across 10 bases. The germline V gene has CDR1 MNHEY and CDR2 SMNVEV (reference sequence). The CDR3 has 14 residues. The V segment lost 3 bases and the J segment 15 bases; nucleotides outside the gene matches: 11. The CDR3 protein is CASSLVERGGPSFF. CDR3 DNA: TGTGCCAGCAGTTTGGTGGAGCGGGGGGGCCCCTCGTTCTTC.

The chain joins TRBV2 to TRBJ2-7, with D unclear. CDR1 is SNHLY, CDR2 FYNNEI, per germline. The CDR3 is made up of 13 amino acids. V lost 3 bases and J 3 bases, leaving 9 bases between the germline ends. This CDR3 is CASSEIQIYEQYF. As DNA, the CDR3 is TGTGCCAGCAGTGAGATACAGATCTACGAGCAGTACTTC. Full variable domain (rest looked up from reference TRBV2 and TRBJ2-7): EPEVTQTPSHQVTQMGQEVILRCVPISNHLYFYWYRQILGQKVEFLVSFYNNEISEKSEIFDDQFSVERPDGSNFTLKIRSTKLEDSAMYFCASSEIQIYEQYFGPGTRLTVT.

The chain carries TRBV9 and TRBJ2-5; 7 bases are shared with TRBD2. The CDR3 consists of 14 residues. With V trimmed by 1 base and J by 5 bases, 5 bases remained unmatched. Germline CDR1 is SGDLS and CDR2 is YYNGEE. CDR3: CASSVFGGGETQYF. The CDR3 bases are TGTGCCAGCAGCGTATTCGGGGGAGGGGAGACCCAGTACTTC. Full variable domain (rest looked up from reference TRBV9 and TRBJ2-5): DSGVTQTPKHLITATGQRVTLRCSPRSGDLSVYWYQQSLDQGLQFLIQYYNGEERAKGNILERFSAQQFPDLHSELNLSSLELGDSALYFCASSVFGGGETQYFGPGTRLLVL.

V and J are TRBV4-1 and TRBJ2-3; 7 bases match TRBD1. The CDR3 is 14 residues long. In germline, CDR1 is MGHRA, CDR2 YSYEKL. Trimming cost V 4 bases and J 2 bases; bases outside gene matches: 3. The CDR3 DNA reads TGCGCCAGCAGCCCGGGACAGCTCACAGATACGCAGTATTTT. This codes for CASSPGQLTDTQYF.

V gene TRBV11-2 combines with J gene TRBJ1-4; weak D call: TRBD1 (5 bases). This CDR3 comprises 16 residues. Per germline, CDR1 SGHAT and CDR2 FQNNGV. The ends were cut back, 5 bases at V and 3 bases at J, with 16 bases in the middle. CDR3 residues: CASSPQAGRSNEKLFF. In DNA, the CDR3 is TGTGCCAGCAGCCCCCAGGCAGGGAGGTCTAATGAAAAACTGTTTTTT.